This TCR beta chain is drawn from a study of blood T cell repertoires in COVID-19 (dated by TCRdb to about 2020). The study in broad terms: Samples from collaborators originated in the United States, Italy and Spain and spanned both the acute and convalescent phases of COVID-19. The material from the prospective study consisted of cDNA or gDNA derived from T cells, B-cell-depleted T cells, or PBMCs. Deeply sampled blood TCRbeta repertoires from subjects exposed to, actively infected with, or recovered from COVID-19 were included in the dataset. The repertoires were made available in a free public database intended to serve as a resource for research on the immune response to SARS-CoV-2. The samples were drawn from two sources: the first 160 participants of the ongoing ImmuneRACE study, and fewer than 1,500 subjects contributed by 6 global collaborators. Sample metadata almost always included a de-identified subject ID, COVID-19 status, age in years and sex. Where available, HLA class I and class II types were obtained from metadata supplied by the sample provider rather than from assay-based typing.

The immunoSEQ Assay, a bias-controlled multiplex PCR, was used to amplify TCRbeta CDR3 regions from genomic DNA. In the source study's methods: Within the assay, amplification of reference gene primers was used to estimate how many nucleated cells each sample contained. To quantify the absolute abundance of each unique TCRbeta CDR3 rearrangement, sequence reads were collapsed and filtered. For each sample, productive Simpson clonality was calculated as the square root of Simpson's diversity index across productive rearrangements. TCRdb obtained this table from immuneACCESS and retained in-frame rearrangements with V and J assigned. These tables miss some clones; where compared with another copy, unresolved V genes account for less than half of the shortfall, and the remainder is unexplained. D and trimming were read from the DNA, whereas the V and J calls and clone size are those reported in that table. Across this sample there are 200,000 or so clones, with 75% to 90% seen only once. The ten top clones hold about 3.3% of the sample.

Summary of the overall study and its limitations: Clinical and demographic metadata were provided uncurated, with the amount varying by source and participant.

Enrolling through a virtual design, the prospective study's participants ranged in age from roughly 18 to 95 years and lived across about two dozen United States geographic areas. To assign participants to cohorts, the prospective study relied on clinical history that participants themselves reported in a screening survey and a study questionnaire. Mobile phlebotomists in the prospective study collected whole blood, serum and a nasopharyngeal or oropharyngeal swab from every participant. Over a roughly 2-month period, participants in the prospective study had the option of providing additional blood draws and questionnaires. Prospective study blood samples were shipped either frozen or at room temperature before DNA extraction. From cysteine to phenylalanine, the CDR3 is 17 amino acids long. The DNA shown is the 51-base CDR3, in frame from base 1. For CDR1 and CDR2, the germline V gene lists SGHTA and FQGTGA. Trimming costs V 0 bases and J 6 bases, and their ends lie 17 bases apart.

Note on this clone: The antigen this receptor binds is unknown. The input lacks base qualities; no much larger clone sits a single base away.

The specimen sequenced was PBMCs or T cells enriched from blood (not recorded which). The TCR sequence derives from a woman under 30 in a cohort exposed to, infected with or recovered from COVID-19 (not recorded which). Recombination joined TRBV7-3 with TRBJ2-2; the D gene is perhaps TRBD2, from 7 matching bases. Read as DNA, the sequence is TGTGCCAGCAGCTTAACAGGCGGGGGCTCTGGAGCCGGGGAGCTGTTTTTT. Its protein is CASSLTGGGSGAGELFF.